This entry describes one T cell receptor beta chain. Germline V lookup: CDR1 GTSNPN, CDR2 SVGIG (reference sequence). There are 13 residues in the CDR3. Trimming stripped 8 bases from V and 4 bases from J, with 16 bases between. The record originates from a study of blood T cell repertoires in COVID-19. About the research overall: From the United States, Italy and Spain came samples of acute and convalescent COVID-19. From T cells, B-cell-depleted T cells, or PBMCs came the material, which was cDNA or gDNA.

In the authors' methods: Cell counts per sample came from amplifying reference gene primers. Using immunoSEQ multiplex PCR, the repertoire was profiled, and TCRdb retains in-frame clones only, with some absent. V, J and clone size were drawn from that table, and D and trimming were deduced from the DNA. The profile shows about 150,000 clones, about 90% of them singletons. The chain is built from TRBV30 and TRBJ2-3, with TRBD2 as a possible D gene (6 bases). Material for sequencing was peripheral blood. The receptor was isolated from a human donor in a cohort sampled during active COVID-19. The CDR3 is CAGDRERSDTQYF. The CDR3 nucleotides are TGTGCCGGCGACCGGGAGAGGTCAGATACGCAGTATTTT.